This TCR beta chain was profiled in a study of T cells expressing NK-cell markers. Germline CDR1 reads MNHNS; CDR2 reads SASEGT. The CDR3 has 14 amino acids. Each CDR3 protein gets one entry in TCRdb, which reprocessed the 5' RACE reads and gives no DNA. This sample contains 300,000 to 500,000 distinct CDR3 sequences. The sequence was obtained from a woman aged 50 to 65 in good health. V usage is TRBV6-1 and J usage is TRBJ2-2. The sequencing sample was made of blood T cells: a sorted CD56 or NKG2C T cell subset, CD4+ or CD8+ T cells, or bulk PBMC T cells (not recorded which). CDR3 protein: CASSPIINTGELFF.